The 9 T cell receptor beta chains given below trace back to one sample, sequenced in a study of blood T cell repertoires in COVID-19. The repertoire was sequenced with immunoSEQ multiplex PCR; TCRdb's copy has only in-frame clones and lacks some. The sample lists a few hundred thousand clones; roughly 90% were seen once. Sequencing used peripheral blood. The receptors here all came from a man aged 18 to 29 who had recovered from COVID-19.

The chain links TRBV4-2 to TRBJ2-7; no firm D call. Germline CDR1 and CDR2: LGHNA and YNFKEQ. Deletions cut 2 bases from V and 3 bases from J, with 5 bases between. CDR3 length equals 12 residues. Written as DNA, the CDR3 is TGTGCCAGCAGCCAACCTAACTACGAGCAGTACTTC. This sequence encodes CASSQPNYEQYF.

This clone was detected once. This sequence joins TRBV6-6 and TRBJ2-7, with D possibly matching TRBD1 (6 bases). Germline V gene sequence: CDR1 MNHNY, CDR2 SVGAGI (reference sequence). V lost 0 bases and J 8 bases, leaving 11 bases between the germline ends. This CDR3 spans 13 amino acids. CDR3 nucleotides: TGTGCCAGCAGTTACTCGAACAGGGTCCAGCAGTACTTC. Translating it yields CASSYSNRVQQYF.

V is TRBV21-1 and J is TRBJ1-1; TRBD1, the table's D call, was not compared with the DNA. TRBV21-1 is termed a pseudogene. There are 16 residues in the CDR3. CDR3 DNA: TGTGCCAGCAGCAAGGTCAGGGGGCCATACCCCACTGAAGCTTTCTTT. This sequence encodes CASSKVRGPYPTEAFF.

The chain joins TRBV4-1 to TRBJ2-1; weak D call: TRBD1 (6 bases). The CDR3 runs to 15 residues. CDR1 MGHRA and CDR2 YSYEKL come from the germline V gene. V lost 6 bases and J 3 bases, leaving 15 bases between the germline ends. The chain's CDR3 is CASRRTVWGYNEQFF. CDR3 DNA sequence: TGCGCCAGCAGGCGGACAGTTTGGGGCTACAATGAGCAGTTCTTC.

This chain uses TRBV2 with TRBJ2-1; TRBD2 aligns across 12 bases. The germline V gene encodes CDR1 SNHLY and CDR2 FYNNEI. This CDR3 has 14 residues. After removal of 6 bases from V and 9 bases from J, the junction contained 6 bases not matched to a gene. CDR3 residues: CASRPGLAGFEQFF. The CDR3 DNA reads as TGTGCCAGCAGACCCGGACTAGCGGGATTTGAGCAGTTCTTC.

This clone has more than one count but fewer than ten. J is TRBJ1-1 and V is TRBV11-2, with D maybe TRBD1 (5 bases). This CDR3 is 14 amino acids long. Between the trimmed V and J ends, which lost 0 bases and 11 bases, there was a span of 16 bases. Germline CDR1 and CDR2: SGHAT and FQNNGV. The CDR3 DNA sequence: TGTGCCAGCAGCTTAGATGGTAGGGGAACGCGGGCTTTCTTT. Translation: CASSLDGRGTRAFF.

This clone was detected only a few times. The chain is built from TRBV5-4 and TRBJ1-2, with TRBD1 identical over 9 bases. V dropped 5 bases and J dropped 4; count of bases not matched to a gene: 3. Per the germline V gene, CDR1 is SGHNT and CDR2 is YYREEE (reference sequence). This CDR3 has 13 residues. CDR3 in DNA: TGTGCCAGCAGGACGACAGGGGGCTATGGCTACACCTTC. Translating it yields CASRTTGGYGYTF. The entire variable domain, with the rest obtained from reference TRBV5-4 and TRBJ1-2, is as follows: ETGVTQSPTHLIKTRGQQVTLRCSSQSGHNTVSWYQQALGQGPQFIFQYYREEENGRGNFPPRFSGLQFPNYSSELNVNALELDDSALYLCASRTTGGYGYTFGSGTRLTVV.

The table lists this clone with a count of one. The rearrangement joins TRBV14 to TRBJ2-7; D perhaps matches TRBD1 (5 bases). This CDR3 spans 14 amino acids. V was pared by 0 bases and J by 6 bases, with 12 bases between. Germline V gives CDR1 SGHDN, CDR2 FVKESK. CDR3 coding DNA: TGTGCCAGCAGCCAAGACGGCAGGGTCGTCGAGCAGTACTTC. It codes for CASSQDGRVVEQYF.

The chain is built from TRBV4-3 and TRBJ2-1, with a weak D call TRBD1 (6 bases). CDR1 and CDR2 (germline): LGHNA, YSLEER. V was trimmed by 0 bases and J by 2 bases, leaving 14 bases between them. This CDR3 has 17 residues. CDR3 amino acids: CASSQDWYRVTYNEQFF. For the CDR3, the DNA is TGCGCCAGCAGCCAAGATTGGTACAGGGTTACCTACAATGAGCAGTTCTTC.